This TCR beta chain was recovered during a study of neurological immune-mediated disorders. The ends were cut back, 7 bases at V and 1 base at J, with 5 bases in the middle. This CDR3 is 12 amino acids long. Germline CDR1 is ENHRY and CDR2 is SYGVKD. TCRdb reprocessed the 5' RACE reads with MiXCR, giving one entry per CDR3 protein. The sample contains about 66,000 distinct CDR3 sequences, under 5% of which appear only once. In its sample, this clonotype was seen many times. This TCR derives from a man aged 25-45 years with multiple sclerosis. The chain combines TRBV10-3 with TRBJ1-5; D gene unclear. The sample comprised PBMCs. The CDR3 bases are TGTGCCATCAACGACAGCAATCAGCCCCAGCATTTT. Its translation: CAINDSNQPQHF.